This T cell receptor (beta chain) was sequenced during a study of OX40 agonist ivuxolimab in advanced cancers. Study-wide context: Ivuxolimab, an antibody acting as an agonist of OX40 (CD134), was used to treat patients.

V gave up 3 bases and J gave up 15 bases, with 21 bases separating them. Germline loops: CDR1 MDHEN, CDR2 SYDVKM. The CDR3 is made up of 15 amino acids. The assay was immunoSEQ multiplex PCR, and TCRdb's table has in-frame clones only and misses some. The top ten hold just over 20% of the sample, which has 35,000 to 50,000 clones, 86% seen once. The origin of this receptor is an adult with an advanced solid tumor such as melanoma, head and neck, liver or kidney cancer. The input for sequencing was CD4+ or CD8+ T cells sorted from blood, taken in a trial of the OX40 agonist ivuxolimab. The V gene is TRBV28, the J gene TRBJ1-6; tentative D call: TRBD1 (5 bases). For the CDR3, the DNA is TGTGCCAGCAGTTTCCATGGGGCATCCATCGACGGCCTCCACTTT. This gives the protein CASSFHGASIDGLHF.